This TCR beta chain stems from a study of blood T cell repertoires in COVID-19. Study-wide context: T cells, B-cell-depleted T cells, or PBMCs supplied cDNA or gDNA.

Methods used by the authors: From reference gene primer amplification, estimates of nucleated cell counts were derived. Using immunoSEQ multiplex PCR, the repertoire was profiled, and TCRdb retains in-frame clones only, with some absent. The V and J calls and clone size were taken over from that table, and D and trimming were inferred from the DNA. The table records approximately 110,000 clones, less than 80% of them present only once. The J segment lost 7 bases and the V segment lost 2 bases, leaving 5 bases of the junction unmatched. This CDR3 is 14 amino acids long. CDR1 and CDR2 from the germline V gene are GTSNPN and SVGIG (reference sequence).

The chain couples TRBV30 to TRBJ1-6, with 7 bases aligning to TRBD1. Sequencing used peripheral blood. This clonotype originated in a man in his 70s with active or convalescent COVID-19. The CDR3 spells CAWSFGTANSPLHF. The CDR3 region has the DNA TGTGCCTGGAGTTTCGGGACAGCCAATTCACCCCTCCACTTT. Supplemented by reference TRBV30 and TRBJ1-6, the full variable domain reads SQTIHQWPATLVQPVGSPLSLECTVEGTSNPNLYWYRQAAGRGLQLLFYSVGIGQISSEVPQNLSASRPQDRQFILSSKKLLLSDSGFYLCAWSFGTANSPLHFGNGTRLTVT.